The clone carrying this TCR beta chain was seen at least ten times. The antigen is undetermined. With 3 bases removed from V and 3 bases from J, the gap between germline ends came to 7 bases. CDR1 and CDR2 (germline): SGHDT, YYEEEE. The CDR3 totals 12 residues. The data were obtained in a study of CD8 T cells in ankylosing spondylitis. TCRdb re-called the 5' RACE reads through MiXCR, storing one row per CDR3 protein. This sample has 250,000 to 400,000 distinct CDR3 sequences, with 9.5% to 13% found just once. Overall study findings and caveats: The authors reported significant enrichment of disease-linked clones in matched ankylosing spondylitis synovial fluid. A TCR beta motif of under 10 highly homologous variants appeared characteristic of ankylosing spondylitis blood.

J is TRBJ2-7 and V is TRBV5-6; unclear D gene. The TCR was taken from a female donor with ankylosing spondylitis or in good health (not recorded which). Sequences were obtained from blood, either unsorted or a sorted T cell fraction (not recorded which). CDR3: CASSSVGYEQYF. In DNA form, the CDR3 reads TGTGCCAGCAGCTCCGTAGGCTACGAGCAGTACTTC.